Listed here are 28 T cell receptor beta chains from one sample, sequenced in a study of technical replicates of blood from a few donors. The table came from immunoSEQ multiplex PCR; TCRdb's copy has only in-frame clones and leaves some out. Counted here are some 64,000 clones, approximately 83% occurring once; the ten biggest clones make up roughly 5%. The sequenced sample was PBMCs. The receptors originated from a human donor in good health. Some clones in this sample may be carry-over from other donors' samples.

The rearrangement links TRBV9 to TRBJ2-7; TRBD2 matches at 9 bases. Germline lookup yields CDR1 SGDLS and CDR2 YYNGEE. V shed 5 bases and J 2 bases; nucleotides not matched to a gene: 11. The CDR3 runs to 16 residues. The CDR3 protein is CASSGGSGGGTYEQYF. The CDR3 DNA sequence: TGTGCCAGCAGTGGGGGTAGCGGGGGCGGTACCTACGAGCAGTACTTC.

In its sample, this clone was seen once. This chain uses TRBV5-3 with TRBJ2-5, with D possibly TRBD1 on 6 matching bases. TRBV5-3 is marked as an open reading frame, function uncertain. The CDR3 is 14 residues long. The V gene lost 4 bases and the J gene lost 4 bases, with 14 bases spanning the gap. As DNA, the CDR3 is TGTGCCAGAAGCCTCCCACAGGGAACAGAGACCCAGTACTTC. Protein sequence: CARSLPQGTETQYF.

CDR3 in DNA: TGTGCCAGTAGTATTACAACTAGCGGGATATACGAGCAGTACTTC. This sequence encodes CASSITTSGIYEQYF. The chain uses TRBV19 and TRBJ2-7; the match to TRBD2 covers 10 bases. This CDR3 is built from 15 residues. Trimming at V came to 3 bases and at J to 4 bases, leaving 6 bases not matched to a gene. Germline CDR1 and CDR2: LNHDA and SQIVND (reference sequence).

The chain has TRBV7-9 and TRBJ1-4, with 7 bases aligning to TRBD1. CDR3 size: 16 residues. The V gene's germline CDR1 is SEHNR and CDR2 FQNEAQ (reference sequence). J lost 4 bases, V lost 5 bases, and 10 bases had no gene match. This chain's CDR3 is CASSAGTVGNNEKLFF. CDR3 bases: TGTGCCAGCAGCGCCGGGACAGTTGGGAATAATGAAAAACTGTTTTTT.

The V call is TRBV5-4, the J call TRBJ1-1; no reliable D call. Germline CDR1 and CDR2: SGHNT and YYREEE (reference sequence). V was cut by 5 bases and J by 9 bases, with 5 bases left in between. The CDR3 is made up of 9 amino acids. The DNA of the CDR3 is TGTGCCAGCAGGGCCAAAGCTTTCTTT. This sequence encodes CASRAKAFF.

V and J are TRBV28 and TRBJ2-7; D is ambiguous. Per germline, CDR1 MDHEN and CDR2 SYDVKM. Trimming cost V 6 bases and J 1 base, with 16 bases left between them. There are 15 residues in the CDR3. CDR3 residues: CASRQTLERSYEQYF. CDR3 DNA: TGTGCCAGCAGACAAACCCTTGAGAGGTCCTACGAGCAGTACTTC.

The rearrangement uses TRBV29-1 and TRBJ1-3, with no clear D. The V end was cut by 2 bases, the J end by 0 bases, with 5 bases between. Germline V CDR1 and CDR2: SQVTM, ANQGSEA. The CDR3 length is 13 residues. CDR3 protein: CSVEYNSGNTIYF. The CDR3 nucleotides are TGCAGCGTTGAATACAACTCTGGAAACACCATATATTTT.

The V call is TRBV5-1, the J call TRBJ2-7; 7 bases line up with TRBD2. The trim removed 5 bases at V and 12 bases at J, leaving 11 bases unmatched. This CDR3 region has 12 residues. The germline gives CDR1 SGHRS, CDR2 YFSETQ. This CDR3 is CASSLSGDRRYF. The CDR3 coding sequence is TGCGCCAGCAGTTTAAGCGGGGACCGGCGGTACTTC. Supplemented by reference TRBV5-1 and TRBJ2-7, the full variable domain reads KAGVTQTPRYLIKTRGQQVTLSCSPISGHRSVSWYQQTPGQGLQFLFEYFSETQRNKGNFPGRFSGRQFSNSRSEMNVSTLELGDSALYLCASSLSGDRRYFGPGTRLTVT.

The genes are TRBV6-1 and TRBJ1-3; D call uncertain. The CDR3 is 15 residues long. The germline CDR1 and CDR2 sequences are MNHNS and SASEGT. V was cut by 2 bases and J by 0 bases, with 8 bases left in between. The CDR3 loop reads CASSESRFSGNTIYF. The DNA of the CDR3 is TGTGCCAGCAGTGAAAGCAGGTTCTCTGGAAACACCATATATTTT.

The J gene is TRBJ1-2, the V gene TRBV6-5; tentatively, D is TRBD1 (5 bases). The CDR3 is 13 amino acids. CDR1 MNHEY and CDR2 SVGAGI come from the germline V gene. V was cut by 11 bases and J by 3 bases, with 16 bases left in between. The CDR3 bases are TGTGCCTCCCGGTCGGGGGTGTACTATGGCTACACCTTC. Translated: CASRSGVYYGYTF.

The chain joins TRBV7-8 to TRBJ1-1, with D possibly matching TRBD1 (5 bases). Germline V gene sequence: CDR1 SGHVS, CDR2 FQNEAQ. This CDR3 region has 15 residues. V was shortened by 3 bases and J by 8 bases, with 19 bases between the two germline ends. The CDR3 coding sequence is TGTGCCAGCAGCTTTTTCGGACCATCGGGGGGAGAAGCTTTCTTT. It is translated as CASSFFGPSGGEAFF.

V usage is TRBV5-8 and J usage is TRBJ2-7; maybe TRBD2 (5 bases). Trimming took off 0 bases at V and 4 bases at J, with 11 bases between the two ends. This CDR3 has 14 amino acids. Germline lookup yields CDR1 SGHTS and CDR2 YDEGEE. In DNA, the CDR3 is TGTGCCAGCAGCTTGGGAGGGTTGAGATACGAGCAGTACTTC. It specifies CASSLGGLRYEQYF.

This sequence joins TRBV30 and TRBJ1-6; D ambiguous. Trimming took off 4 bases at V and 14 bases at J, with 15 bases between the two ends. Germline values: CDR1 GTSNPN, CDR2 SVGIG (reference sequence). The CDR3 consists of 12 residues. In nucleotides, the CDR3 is TGTGCCTGGAATGTACGGGATCTTACCCTCCACTTT. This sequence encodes CAWNVRDLTLHF.

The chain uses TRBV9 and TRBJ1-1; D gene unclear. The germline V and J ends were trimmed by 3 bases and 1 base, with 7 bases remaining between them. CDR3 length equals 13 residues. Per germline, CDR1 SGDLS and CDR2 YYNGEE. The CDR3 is CASSGGGNTEAFF. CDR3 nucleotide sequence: TGTGCCAGCAGCGGGGGAGGGAACACTGAAGCTTTCTTT.

The CDR3 here is CATSRAGSNQPQHF. The CDR3 bases are TGTGCCACCAGCAGAGCAGGTAGCAATCAGCCCCAGCATTTT. This chain connects TRBV15 to TRBJ1-5; D is unclear. Trimming took off 1 base at V and 0 bases at J, with 4 bases between the two ends. Germline assignment: CDR1 LNHNV and CDR2 YYDKDF (reference sequence). The CDR3 contains 14 residues.

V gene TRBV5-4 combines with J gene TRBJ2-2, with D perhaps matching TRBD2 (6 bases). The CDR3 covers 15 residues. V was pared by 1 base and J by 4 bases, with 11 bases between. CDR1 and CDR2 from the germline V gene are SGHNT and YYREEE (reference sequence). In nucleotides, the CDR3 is TGTGCCAGCAGCTTGACACGGGGAGGCACCGGGGAGCTGTTTTTT. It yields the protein CASSLTRGGTGELFF.

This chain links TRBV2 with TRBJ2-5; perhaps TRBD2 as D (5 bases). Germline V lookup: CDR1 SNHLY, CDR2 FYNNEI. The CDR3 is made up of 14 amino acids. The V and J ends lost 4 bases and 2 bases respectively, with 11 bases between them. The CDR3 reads CASSASSNQETQYF. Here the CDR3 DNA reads TGTGCCAGCAGTGCTAGCTCCAATCAAGAGACCCAGTACTTC.

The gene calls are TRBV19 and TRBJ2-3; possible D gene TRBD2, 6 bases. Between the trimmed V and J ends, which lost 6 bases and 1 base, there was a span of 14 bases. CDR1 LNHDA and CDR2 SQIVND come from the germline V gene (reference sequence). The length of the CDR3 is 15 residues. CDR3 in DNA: TGTGCCAGTAGCATGGGGCCTAGCGGCACAGATACGCAGTATTTT. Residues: CASSMGPSGTDTQYF.

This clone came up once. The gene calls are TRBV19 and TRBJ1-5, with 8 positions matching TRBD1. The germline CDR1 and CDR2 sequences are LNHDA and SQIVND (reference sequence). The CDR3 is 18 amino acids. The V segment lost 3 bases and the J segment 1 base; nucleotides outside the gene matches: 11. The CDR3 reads CASSIRTGFSQSNQPQHF. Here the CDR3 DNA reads TGTGCCAGTAGTATTCGGACAGGGTTTTCACAGAGCAATCAGCCCCAGCATTTT.

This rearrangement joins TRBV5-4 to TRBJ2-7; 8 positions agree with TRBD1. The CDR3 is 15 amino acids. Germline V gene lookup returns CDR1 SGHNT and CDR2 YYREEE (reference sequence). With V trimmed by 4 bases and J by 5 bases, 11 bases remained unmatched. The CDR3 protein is CASSQKTGVIHEQYF. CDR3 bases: TGTGCCAGCAGCCAGAAGACAGGGGTTATCCACGAGCAGTACTTC.

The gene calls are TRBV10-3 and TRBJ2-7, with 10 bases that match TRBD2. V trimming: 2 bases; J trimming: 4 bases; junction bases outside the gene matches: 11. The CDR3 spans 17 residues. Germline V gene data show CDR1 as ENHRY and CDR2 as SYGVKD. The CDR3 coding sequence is TGTGCCATCAGTGAGGGGCTAGCGGGAGCGAGGGGTTACGAGCAGTACTTC. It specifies CAISEGLAGARGYEQYF.

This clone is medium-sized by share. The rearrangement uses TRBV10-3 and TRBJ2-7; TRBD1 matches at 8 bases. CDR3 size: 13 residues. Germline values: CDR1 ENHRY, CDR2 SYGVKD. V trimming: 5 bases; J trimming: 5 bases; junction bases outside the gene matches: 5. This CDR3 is CAISRTGYHEQYF. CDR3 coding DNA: TGTGCCATCAGTAGGACAGGGTACCACGAGCAGTACTTC.

CDR3 sequence: CASSHLQGAGTGELFF. CDR3 DNA: TGCGCCAGCAGCCACCTACAGGGCGCAGGGACCGGGGAGCTGTTTTTT. V is TRBV4-1 and J is TRBJ2-2; a weak D match, TRBD1 (6 bases). This CDR3 contains 16 residues. V was shortened by 3 bases and J by 5 bases, with 16 bases between the two germline ends. CDR1 and CDR2 from the germline V gene are MGHRA and YSYEKL.

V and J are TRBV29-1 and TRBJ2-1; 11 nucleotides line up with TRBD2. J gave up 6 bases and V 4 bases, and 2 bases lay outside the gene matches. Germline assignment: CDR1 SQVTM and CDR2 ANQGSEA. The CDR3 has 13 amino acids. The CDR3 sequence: CSVVLAGANEQFF. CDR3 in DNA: TGCAGCGTTGTACTAGCGGGAGCCAATGAGCAGTTCTTC.

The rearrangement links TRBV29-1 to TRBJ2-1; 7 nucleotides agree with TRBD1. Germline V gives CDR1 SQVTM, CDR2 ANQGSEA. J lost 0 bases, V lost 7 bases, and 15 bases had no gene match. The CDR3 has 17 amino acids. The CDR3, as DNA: TGCAGCGCCCAAGACAGGGCGATCCGAAGCTCCTACAATGAGCAGTTCTTC. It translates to CSAQDRAIRSSYNEQFF.

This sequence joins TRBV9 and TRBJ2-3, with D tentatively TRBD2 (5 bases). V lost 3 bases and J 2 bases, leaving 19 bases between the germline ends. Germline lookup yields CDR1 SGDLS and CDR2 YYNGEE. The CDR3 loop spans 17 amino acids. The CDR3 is CASSARNLARFTDTQYF. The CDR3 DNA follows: TGTGCCAGCAGCGCACGAAATTTAGCGAGATTCACAGATACGCAGTATTTT.

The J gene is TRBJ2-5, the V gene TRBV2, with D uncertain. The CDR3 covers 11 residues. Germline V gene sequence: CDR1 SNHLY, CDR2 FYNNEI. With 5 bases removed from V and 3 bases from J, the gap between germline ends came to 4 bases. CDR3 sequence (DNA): TGTGCCAGCAGTAGCGAAGAGACCCAGTACTTC. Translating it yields CASSSEETQYF.

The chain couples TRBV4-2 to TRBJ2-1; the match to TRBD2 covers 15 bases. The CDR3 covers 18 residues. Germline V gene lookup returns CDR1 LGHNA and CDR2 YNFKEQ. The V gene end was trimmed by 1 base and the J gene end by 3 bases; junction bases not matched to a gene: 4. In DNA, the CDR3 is TGTGCCAGCAGCCAAGGGACTAGCGGGGGGGCCGTCTACAATGAGCAGTTCTTC. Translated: CASSQGTSGGAVYNEQFF.